Given below is one T cell receptor (beta chain) in context. Authors' processing steps: Amplification from reference gene primers served as the basis for estimated nucleated cell counts. Sequencing was performed with immunoSEQ multiplex PCR; in TCRdb, only in-frame clones are kept and a portion is missing. The V and J calls and the clone size are those of that table, but D and trimming were determined from the DNA. This table holds about 350,000 clones, roughly 89% found once. The V end lost 4 bases, the J end lost 1 base, and 10 bases lay between the germline ends. This CDR3 has 16 amino acids. Per germline, CDR1 KGHDR and CDR2 SFDVKD. These data originate in a study of blood T cell repertoires in COVID-19. Study context: From the United States, Italy and Spain came samples of acute and convalescent COVID-19. PBMCs, B-cell-depleted T cells, or T cells were the source of the cDNA or gDNA that made up the material.

The sequence derives from a woman between 18 and 30 years old who had recovered from COVID-19. The sequenced sample consisted of peripheral blood. V gene TRBV24-1 combines with J gene TRBJ2-6, with D possibly being TRBD1 (5 bases). The CDR3 nucleotides are TGTGCCACCAGTGACCCAGGGAAATCTGGGGCCAACGTCCTGACTTTC. It codes for CATSDPGKSGANVLTF.